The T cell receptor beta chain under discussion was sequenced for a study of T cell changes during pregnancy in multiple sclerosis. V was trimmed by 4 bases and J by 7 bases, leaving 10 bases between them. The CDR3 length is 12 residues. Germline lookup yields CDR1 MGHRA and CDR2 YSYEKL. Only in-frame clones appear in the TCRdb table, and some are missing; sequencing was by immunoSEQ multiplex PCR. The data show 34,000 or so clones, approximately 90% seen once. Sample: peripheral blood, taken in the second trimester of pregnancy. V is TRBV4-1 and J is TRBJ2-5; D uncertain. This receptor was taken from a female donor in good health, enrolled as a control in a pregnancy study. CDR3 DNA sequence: TGCGCCAGCAGCCCAGACCCCTGGACCCAGTACTTC. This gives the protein CASSPDPWTQYF.